A single sample gave rise to the 2 T cell receptor beta chains below, sequenced in a study of T cells after yellow fever vaccination. One entry per CDR3 protein, called by TCRdb with MiXCR from the 5' RACE reads. The sample lists approximately 110,000 distinct CDR3 sequences; approximately 8.4% were seen once. The starting material was CD8+ T cells sorted from PBMCs, obtained 45 days after the yellow fever booster vaccination. Receptor source: a man aged 30 to 39 who received the YFV17D yellow fever vaccine.

The sample holds many counts of this clonotype. V is TRBV27 and J is TRBJ2-1; 8 bases agree with TRBD2. Trimming took 5 bases from V and 10 from J; bases not matched to a gene: 7. CDR3 length: 13 residues. Germline assignment: CDR1 MNHEY and CDR2 SMNVEV (reference sequence). The DNA of the CDR3 is TGTGCCAGCAGTCCCCGGGCTAGCGGGGAGCAGTTCTTC. The encoded protein is CASSPRASGEQFF.

On this clonotype: A much more abundant neighbour one base away suggests this may be a read error. This chain joins TRBV5-1 and TRBJ2-1; 7 bases line up with TRBD2. The germline V gene has CDR1 SGHRS and CDR2 YFSETQ. The CDR3 spans 16 residues. CDR3 nucleotide sequence: TGCGCCACCAGCTTGACCCGGGGACTACAAACAAATGAGCAGTTCTTC. Amino acids: CATSLTRGLQTNEQFF.